This T cell receptor (beta chain) was sequenced during a study of blood T cell repertoires in COVID-19. Whole-study context: COVID-19 samples collected from the United States, Italy and Spain covered acute and convalescent phases.

Individuals aged roughly 18 to 95 years were recruited from some 26 US areas. CDR1 SGDLS and CDR2 YYNGEE come from the germline V gene. The CDR3 is 14 amino acids. Trimming cost V 4 bases and J 2 bases, with 12 bases left between them. In the authors' methods: From reference gene primer amplification, estimates of nucleated cell counts were derived. TCRdb keeps only in-frame clones here, not all; method: immunoSEQ multiplex PCR. That table furnishes V, J and clone size, whereas the DNA furnished D and trimming. This sample has 380,000 or so clones, with approximately 88% found just once. Sequencing was carried out using PBMCs or T cells enriched from blood (not recorded which). The genes are TRBV9 and TRBJ1-2, with unresolved D. The sequence was obtained from a middle-aged woman with acute COVID-19. The CDR3 coding sequence is TGTGCCAGCAGCTCTTTTTCGTTGAACTATGGCTACACCTTC. This translates into CASSSFSLNYGYTF.